What follows is one TCR beta chain and its context. Its cognate antigen is unknown. These data originate in a study of T cell clonotyping in hematopoietic cell transplantation. Across the study: Cytoreduction preceded collection of pretransplant recipient samples.

Regarding the study as a whole: CD4 and CD8 repertoire contributions could not be separated without sorting.

TCRdb's table, derived via immunoSEQ multiplex PCR, lists solely in-frame clones and lacks some. The sample comprises about 41,000 clones, about 85% of which are singletons, and approximately 2.9% rests with the top ten. As to time point: recipient sample about 28 days before transplant, after cytoreduction. V was clipped by 6 bases and J by 4 bases; unmatched bases: 9. CDR3 length: 15 amino acids. CDR1 is MNHEY, CDR2 SVGAGI, per germline. The sequencing here drew on peripheral blood mononuclear cells, taken before stem cell transplant. The source of this sequence is a man in his sixties with acute myeloid leukemia. Some clones in this sample may be carry-over from other donors' samples. This chain links TRBV6-5 with TRBJ1-3; 7 nucleotides agree with TRBD1. The CDR3 region is CASRFLGGFGNTIYF. The CDR3 region has the DNA TGTGCCAGCAGGTTTCTAGGGGGCTTCGGAAACACCATATATTTT.